This T cell receptor (beta chain) was retrieved from a study of cytotoxic CD8 clonotypes in ibrutinib-treated CLL. Study-wide context: Response samples were taken after a median approximately 13 months of treatment, range 6 to 36. Sequenced samples delivered averages of 200,000 to 300,000 productive templates and 75,000 to 95,000 productive rearrangements. Whole-study results and caveats: Higher clonality was seen at ibrutinib response and a return toward baseline at progression. Clonality correlated strongly with circulating CD8+ T cells and exceeded age-matched healthy donors at baseline.

TCRdb's table, derived via immunoSEQ multiplex PCR, lists solely in-frame clones and lacks some. The repertoire holds some 120,000 clones, with about 50% as singletons. This clone was seen more than once but under ten times. Its antigen is not known. The sample consisted of PBMCs, taken after 24 months of ibrutinib treatment. This clonotype was sampled from a human donor with chronic lymphocytic leukemia.

CDR3 sequence (DNA): TGTGCCTGGAGCACAGGGACCAATCAGCCCCAGCATTTT. Its protein is CAWSTGTNQPQHF. The chain employs TRBV30 and TRBJ1-5, with a weak D call TRBD1 (6 bases). Germline V gene lookup returns CDR1 GTSNPN and CDR2 SVGIG (reference sequence). V dropped 3 bases and J dropped 3 bases, with 9 bases sitting between them. The CDR3 totals 13 residues. Full variable domain (remainder filled in from reference TRBV30 and TRBJ1-5): SQTIHQWPATLVQPVGSPLSLECTVEGTSNPNLYWYRQAAGRGLQLLFYSVGIGQISSEVPQNLSASRPQDRQFILSSKKLLLSDSGFYLCAWSTGTNQPQHFGDGTRLSIL.